This TCR beta chain was obtained from a study of metastatic and nonmetastatic thyroid tumors. Trimming took off 0 bases at V and 7 bases at J, with 22 bases between the two ends. The CDR3 runs 17 residues. CDR1 is DFQATT, CDR2 SNEGSKA, per germline (reference sequence). TCRdb re-called clones from the PCR reads using MiXCR. The sample yields about 85,000 clones, roughly 8.6% seen once. Patients had received no treatment of any kind before thyroid surgery. This clone has ten or more counts. Sequenced input: blood. The chain employs TRBV20-1 and TRBJ1-5, with TRBD1 as a possible D gene (5 bases). This TCR was sampled from a female donor with papillary thyroid cancer or a benign thyroid nodule (not recorded which). Some clones in this sample may be carry-over from other donors' samples. CDR3 protein: CSARDRRVGLVGQPQHF. CDR3 in DNA: TGCAGTGCTAGAGATCGCCGGGTGGGGCTGGTTGGGCAGCCCCAGCATTTT.